What follows are 6 T cell receptor beta chains derived from one specimen sequenced in a study of blood T cell repertoires in COVID-19. Sequenced by immunoSEQ multiplex PCR; TCRdb stores in-frame clones only, minus some. Among about 98,000 clones listed, more than 60% were seen once. Sequencing was done on a sample of peripheral blood. The receptors originated from a man aged 65 to 79 with acute or convalescent COVID-19.

The chain employs TRBV5-6 and TRBJ1-1; tentatively, D is TRBD1 (5 bases). The CDR3 sequence is 14 residues long. Germline assignment: CDR1 SGHDT and CDR2 YYEEEE. The V gene lost 0 bases and the J gene lost 5 bases, with 11 bases spanning the gap. This CDR3 reads CASSLAGGWTEAFF. The CDR3 nucleotides are TGTGCCAGCAGCTTGGCCGGGGGATGGACTGAAGCTTTCTTT.

The chain combines TRBV6-5 with TRBJ1-5, with 7 bases lining up with TRBD1. The CDR3 runs 14 residues. Germline CDR1 reads MNHEY; CDR2 reads SVGAGI. Trimming at V came to 10 bases and at J to 7 bases, leaving 13 bases not matched to a gene. DNA of the CDR3: TGTGCCACTAAGAAAAGTGTGACAGGGCAGCCCCAGCATTTT. Translated, it gives CATKKSVTGQPQHF.

This chain uses TRBV7-9 with TRBJ1-1; possibly TRBD1 for D (6 bases). The CDR3 sequence is 15 residues long. V was pared by 0 bases and J by 4 bases, with 12 bases between. CDR1 and CDR2 (germline): SEHNR, FQNEAQ (reference sequence). CDR3 in amino acids: CASSLAEGGFTEAFF. DNA of the CDR3: TGTGCCAGCAGCTTAGCGGAGGGGGGGTTCACTGAAGCTTTCTTT.

The chain recombines TRBV7-2 with TRBJ2-7; the D gene is possibly TRBD1 (5 bases). Germline lookup yields CDR1 SGHTA and CDR2 FQGNSA. V was shortened by 1 base and J by 1 base, with 8 bases between the two germline ends. The CDR3 extends over 14 amino acids. Here the CDR3 DNA reads TGTGCCAGCAGCTTAGAACAGGCTTCCTACGAGCAGTACTTC. It specifies CASSLEQASYEQYF.

This clone was observed a handful of times. V usage is TRBV19 and J usage is TRBJ1-5; 7 bases fit TRBD1. CDR3 length: 13 residues. The trim removed 10 bases at V and 2 bases at J, leaving 5 bases unmatched. Looked up from germline, CDR1 is LNHDA and CDR2 is SQIVND (reference sequence). CDR3 DNA sequence: TGTGCCATTTCCGGGACAGGCAATCAGCCCCAGCATTTT. This codes for CAISGTGNQPQHF.

CDR3 sequence: CASSSGTSGRGQETQYF. The CDR3 DNA sequence: TGTGCCAGCAGCTCCGGGACTAGCGGGAGAGGGCAAGAGACCCAGTACTTC. The chain links TRBV7-9 to TRBJ2-5, with TRBD2 matching 14 bases. The ends lost 4 bases at V and 2 bases at J; junction bases unmatched: 6. CDR1 and CDR2 (germline): SEHNR, FQNEAQ (reference sequence). The CDR3 length is 17 residues.